This TCR beta chain originates from a study of cytomegalovirus exposure and HLA in healthy donors. The study, taken as a whole, reports: In vitro data verified a few CMV-associated chains as specific for CMV antigens.

Per the germline V gene, CDR1 is MGHRA and CDR2 is YSYEKL. The CDR3 extends over 15 amino acids. Trimming took 0 bases from V and 4 from J, leaving 11 bases between them. Amplification used 60 Vbeta primers and 13 Jbeta primers. Sequencing used immunoSEQ multiplex PCR; TCRdb keeps in-frame clones, though not all of them. The sample has under 200,000 clones; about 81% are singletons. On this clone itself: Its antigen is not identified.

This chain joins TRBV4-1 and TRBJ2-3; D possibly corresponds to TRBD2 (5 bases). This sequence was found in a woman aged 18-35 years in good health and CMV-seronegative. The specimen sequenced was PBMCs. The chain's CDR3 is CASSQELTRADTQYF. The CDR3 nucleotides read TGCGCCAGCAGCCAAGAGCTAACGCGGGCAGATACGCAGTATTTT.